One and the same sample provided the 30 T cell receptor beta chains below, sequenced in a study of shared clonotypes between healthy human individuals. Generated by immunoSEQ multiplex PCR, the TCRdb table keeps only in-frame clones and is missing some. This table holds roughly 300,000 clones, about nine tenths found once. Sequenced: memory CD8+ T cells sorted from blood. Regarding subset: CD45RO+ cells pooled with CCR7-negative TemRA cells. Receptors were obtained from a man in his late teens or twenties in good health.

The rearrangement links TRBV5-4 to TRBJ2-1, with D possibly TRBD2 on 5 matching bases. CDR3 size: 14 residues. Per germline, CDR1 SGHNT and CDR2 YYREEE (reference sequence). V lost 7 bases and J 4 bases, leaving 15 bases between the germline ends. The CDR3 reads CASSLKGAYNEQFF. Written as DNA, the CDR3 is TGTGCCAGCTCTCTTAAGGGAGCGTACAATGAGCAGTTCTTC. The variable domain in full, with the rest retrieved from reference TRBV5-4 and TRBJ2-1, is ETGVTQSPTHLIKTRGQQVTLRCSSQSGHNTVSWYQQALGQGPQFIFQYYREEENGRGNFPPRFSGLQFPNYSSELNVNALELDDSALYLCASSLKGAYNEQFFGPGTRLTVL.

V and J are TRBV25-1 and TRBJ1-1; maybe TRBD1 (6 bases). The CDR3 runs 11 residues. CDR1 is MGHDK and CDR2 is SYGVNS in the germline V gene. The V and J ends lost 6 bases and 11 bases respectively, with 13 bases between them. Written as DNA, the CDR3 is TGTGCCAGCAGGGAGGGGGGGTTGGCTTTCTTT. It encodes CASREGGLAFF.

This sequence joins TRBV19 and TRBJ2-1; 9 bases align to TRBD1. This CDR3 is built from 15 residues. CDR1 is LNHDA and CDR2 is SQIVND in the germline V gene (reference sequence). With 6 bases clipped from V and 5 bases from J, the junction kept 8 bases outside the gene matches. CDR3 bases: TGTGCCAGTAGATTAGGGGGACAGGGCCACAATGAGCAGTTCTTC. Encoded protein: CASRLGGQGHNEQFF.

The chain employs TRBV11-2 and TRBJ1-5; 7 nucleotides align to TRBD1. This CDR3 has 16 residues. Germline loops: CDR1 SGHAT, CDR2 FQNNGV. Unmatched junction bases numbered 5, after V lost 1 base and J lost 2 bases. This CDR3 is CASSLAAGGGNQPQHF. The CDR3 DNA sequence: TGTGCCAGCAGCTTAGCCGCAGGGGGAGGCAATCAGCCCCAGCATTTT.

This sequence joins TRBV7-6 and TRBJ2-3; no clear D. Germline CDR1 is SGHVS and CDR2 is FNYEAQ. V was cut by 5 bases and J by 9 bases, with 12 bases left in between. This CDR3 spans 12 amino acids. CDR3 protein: CASSPDRATQYF. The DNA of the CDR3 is TGTGCCAGCAGCCCAGACCGGGCAACGCAGTATTTT.

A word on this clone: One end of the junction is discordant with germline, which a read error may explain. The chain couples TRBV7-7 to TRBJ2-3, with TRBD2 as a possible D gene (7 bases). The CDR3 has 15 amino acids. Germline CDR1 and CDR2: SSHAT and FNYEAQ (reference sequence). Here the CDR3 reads CASSHRGASTDTQYF. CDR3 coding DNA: TGTGCTAGCAGCCACCGGGGGGCGAGCACAGATACGCAGTATTTT.

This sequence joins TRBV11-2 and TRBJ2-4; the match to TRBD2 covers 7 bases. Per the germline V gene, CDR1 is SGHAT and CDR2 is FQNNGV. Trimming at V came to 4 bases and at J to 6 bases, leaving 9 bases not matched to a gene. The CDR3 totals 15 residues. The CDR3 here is CASSWRGFRGNIQYF. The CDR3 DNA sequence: TGTGCCAGCAGCTGGCGGGGGTTTCGGGGAAACATTCAGTACTTC.

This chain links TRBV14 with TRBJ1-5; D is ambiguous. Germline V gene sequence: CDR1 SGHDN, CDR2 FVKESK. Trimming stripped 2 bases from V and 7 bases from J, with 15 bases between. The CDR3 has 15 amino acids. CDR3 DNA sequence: TGTGCCAGCAGCCAACTACGGCCCTGGAGACAGCCCCAGCATTTT. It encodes CASSQLRPWRQPQHF.

In DNA, the CDR3 is TGCGCCAGCAGCTTGGGTAGGAGACGGGAGACCCAGTACTTC. This gives the protein CASSLGRRRETQYF. This rearrangement joins TRBV5-1 to TRBJ2-5; D is ambiguous. The CDR3 is 14 amino acids. V was shortened by 0 bases and J by 5 bases, with 11 bases between the two germline ends. Germline V gene data show CDR1 as SGHRS and CDR2 as YFSETQ.

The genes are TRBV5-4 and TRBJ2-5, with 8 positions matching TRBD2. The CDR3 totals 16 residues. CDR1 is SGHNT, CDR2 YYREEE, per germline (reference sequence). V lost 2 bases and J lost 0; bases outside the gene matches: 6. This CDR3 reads CASSFGAGAYQETQYF. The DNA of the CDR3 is TGTGCCAGCAGCTTCGGAGCGGGGGCATACCAAGAGACCCAGTACTTC.

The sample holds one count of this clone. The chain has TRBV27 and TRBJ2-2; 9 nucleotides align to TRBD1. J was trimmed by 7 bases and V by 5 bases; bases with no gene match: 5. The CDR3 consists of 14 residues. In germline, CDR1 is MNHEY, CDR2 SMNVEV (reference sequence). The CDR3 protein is CASSGTGQGGELFF. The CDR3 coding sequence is TGTGCCAGCAGTGGGACAGGGCAAGGCGGGGAGCTGTTTTTT.

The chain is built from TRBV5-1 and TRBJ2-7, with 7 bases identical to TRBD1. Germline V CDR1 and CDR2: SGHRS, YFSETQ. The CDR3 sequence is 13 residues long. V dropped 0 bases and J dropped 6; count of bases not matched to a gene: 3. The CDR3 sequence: CASSLATGLEQYF. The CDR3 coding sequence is TGCGCCAGCAGCTTGGCGACAGGGCTCGAGCAGTACTTC.

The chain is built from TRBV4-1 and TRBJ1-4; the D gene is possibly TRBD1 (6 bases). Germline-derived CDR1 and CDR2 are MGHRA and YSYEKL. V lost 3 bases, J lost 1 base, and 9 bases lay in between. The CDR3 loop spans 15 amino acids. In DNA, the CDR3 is TGCGCCAGCAGCCAGTTACAGGGAACTAATGAAAAACTGTTTTTT. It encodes CASSQLQGTNEKLFF.

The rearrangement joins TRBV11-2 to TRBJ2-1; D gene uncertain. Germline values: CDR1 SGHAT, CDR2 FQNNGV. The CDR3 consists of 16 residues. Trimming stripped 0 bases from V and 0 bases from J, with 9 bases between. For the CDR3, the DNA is TGTGCCAGCAGCTTAGATCCCCAGCCCTCCTACAATGAGCAGTTCTTC. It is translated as CASSLDPQPSYNEQFF.

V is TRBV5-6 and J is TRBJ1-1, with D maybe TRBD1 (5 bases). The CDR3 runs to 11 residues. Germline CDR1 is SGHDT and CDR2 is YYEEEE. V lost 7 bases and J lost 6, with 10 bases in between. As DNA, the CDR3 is TGTGCCAGCCTAGCGGGGGCTGAAGCTTTCTTT. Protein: CASLAGAEAFF.

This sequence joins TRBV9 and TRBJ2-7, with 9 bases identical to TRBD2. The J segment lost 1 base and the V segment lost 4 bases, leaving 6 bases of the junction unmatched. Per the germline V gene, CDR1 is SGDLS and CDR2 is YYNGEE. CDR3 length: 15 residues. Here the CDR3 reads CASSLGTSLSYEQYF. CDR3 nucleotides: TGTGCCAGCAGCCTAGGGACTAGCCTGTCCTACGAGCAGTACTTC.

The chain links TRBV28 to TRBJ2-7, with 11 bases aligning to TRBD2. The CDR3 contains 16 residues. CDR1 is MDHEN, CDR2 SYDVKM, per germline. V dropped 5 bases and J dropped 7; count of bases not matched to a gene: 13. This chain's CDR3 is CASSPVPSGRSEEQYF. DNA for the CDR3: TGTGCCAGCAGTCCCGTCCCTAGCGGGAGGTCGGAAGAGCAGTACTTC. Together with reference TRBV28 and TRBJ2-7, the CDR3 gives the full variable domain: DVKVTQSSRYLVKRTGEKVFLECVQDMDHENMFWYRQDPGLGLRLIYFSYDVKMKEKGDIPEGYSVSREKKERFSLILESASTNQTSMYLCASSPVPSGRSEEQYFGPGTRLTVT.

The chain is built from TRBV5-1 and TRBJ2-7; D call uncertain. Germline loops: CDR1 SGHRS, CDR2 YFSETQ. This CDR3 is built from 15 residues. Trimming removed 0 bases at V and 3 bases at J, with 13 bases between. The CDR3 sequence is CASSLVPEQNYEQYF. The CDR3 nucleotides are TGCGCCAGCAGCTTGGTTCCAGAACAGAACTACGAGCAGTACTTC.

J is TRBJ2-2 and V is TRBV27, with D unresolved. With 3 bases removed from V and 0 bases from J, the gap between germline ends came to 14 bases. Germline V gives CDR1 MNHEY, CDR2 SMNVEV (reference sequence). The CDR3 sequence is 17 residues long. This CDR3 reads CASSFTYTTTNTGELFF. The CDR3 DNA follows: TGTGCCAGCAGTTTTACTTACACTACTACGAACACCGGGGAGCTGTTTTTT.

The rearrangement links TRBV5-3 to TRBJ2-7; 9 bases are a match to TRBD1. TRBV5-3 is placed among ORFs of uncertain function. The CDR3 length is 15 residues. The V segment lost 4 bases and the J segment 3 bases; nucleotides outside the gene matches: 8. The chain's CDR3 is CARSEGQGNIYEQYF. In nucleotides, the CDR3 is TGTGCCAGAAGCGAGGGACAGGGCAATATCTACGAGCAGTACTTC.

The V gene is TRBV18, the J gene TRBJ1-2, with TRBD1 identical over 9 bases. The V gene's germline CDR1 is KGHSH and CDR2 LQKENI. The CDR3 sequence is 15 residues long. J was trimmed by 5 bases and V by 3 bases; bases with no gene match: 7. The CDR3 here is CASSPARDREYGYTF. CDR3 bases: TGTGCCAGCTCACCCGCCCGGGACAGGGAGTATGGCTACACCTTC.

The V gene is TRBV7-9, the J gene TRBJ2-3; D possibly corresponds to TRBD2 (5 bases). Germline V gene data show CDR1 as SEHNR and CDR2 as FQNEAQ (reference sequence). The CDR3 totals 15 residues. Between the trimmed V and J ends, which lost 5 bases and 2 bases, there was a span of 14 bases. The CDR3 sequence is CASSTRRGITDTQYF. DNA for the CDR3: TGTGCCAGCAGCACTCGCCGGGGAATCACAGATACGCAGTATTTT.

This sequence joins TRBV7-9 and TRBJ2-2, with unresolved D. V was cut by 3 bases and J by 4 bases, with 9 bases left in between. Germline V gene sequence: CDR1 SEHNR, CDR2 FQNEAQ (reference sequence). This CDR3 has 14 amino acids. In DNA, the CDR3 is TGTGCCAGCAGCTTCGGACCGCGCACCGGGGAGCTGTTTTTT. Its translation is CASSFGPRTGELFF.

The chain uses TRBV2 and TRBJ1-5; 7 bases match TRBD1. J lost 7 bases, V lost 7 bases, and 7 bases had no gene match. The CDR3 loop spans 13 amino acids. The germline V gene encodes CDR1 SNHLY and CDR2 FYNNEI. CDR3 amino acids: CASMIEGGQPQHF. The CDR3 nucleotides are TGTGCCAGCATGATCGAAGGGGGCCAGCCCCAGCATTTT.

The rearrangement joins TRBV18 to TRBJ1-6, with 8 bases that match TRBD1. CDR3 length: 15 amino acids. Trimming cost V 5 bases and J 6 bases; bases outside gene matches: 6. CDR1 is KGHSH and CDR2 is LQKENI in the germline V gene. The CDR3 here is CASSTGQGRNSPLHF. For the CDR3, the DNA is TGTGCCAGCTCAACCGGACAGGGCCGTAATTCACCCCTCCACTTT.

The CDR3: CASSRGRGSYEQYF. The CDR3 nucleotides read TGTGCCAGCAGCCGAGGACGGGGATCCTACGAGCAGTACTTC. The V call is TRBV7-6, the J call TRBJ2-7; D possibly corresponds to TRBD2 (5 bases). Trimming stripped 5 bases from V and 1 base from J, with 12 bases between. The germline V gene has CDR1 SGHVS and CDR2 FNYEAQ. The CDR3 is 14 residues long.

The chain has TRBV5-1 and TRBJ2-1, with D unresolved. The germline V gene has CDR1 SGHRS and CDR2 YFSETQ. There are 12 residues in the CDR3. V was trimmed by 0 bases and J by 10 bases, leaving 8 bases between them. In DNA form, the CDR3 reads TGCGCCAGCAGCTTGGATACGTCCGAGCAGTTCTTC. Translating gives CASSLDTSEQFF.

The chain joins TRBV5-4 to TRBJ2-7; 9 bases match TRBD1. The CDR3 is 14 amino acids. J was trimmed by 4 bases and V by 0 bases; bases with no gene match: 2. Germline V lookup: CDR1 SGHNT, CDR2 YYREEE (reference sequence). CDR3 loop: CASSLGTGAYEQYF. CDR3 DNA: TGTGCCAGCAGCTTGGGGACAGGGGCATACGAGCAGTACTTC.

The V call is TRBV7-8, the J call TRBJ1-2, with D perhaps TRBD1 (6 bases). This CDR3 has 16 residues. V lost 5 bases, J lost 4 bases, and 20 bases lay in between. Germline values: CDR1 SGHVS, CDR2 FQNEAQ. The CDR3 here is CASSPGGRGEGYGYTF. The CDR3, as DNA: TGTGCCAGCAGCCCCGGAGGCAGGGGCGAGGGCTATGGCTACACCTTC. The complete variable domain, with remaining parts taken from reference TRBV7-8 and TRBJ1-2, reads GAGVSQSPRYKVAKRGQDVALRCDPISGHVSLFWYQQALGQGPEFLTYFQNEAQLDKSGLPSDRFFAERPEGSVSTLKIQRTQQEDSAVYLCASSPGGRGEGYGYTFGSGTRLTVV.

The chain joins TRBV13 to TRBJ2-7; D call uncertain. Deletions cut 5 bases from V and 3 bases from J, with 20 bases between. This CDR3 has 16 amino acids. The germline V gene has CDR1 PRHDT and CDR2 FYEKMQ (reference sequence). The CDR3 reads CASSPGLPALGYEQYF. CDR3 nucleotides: TGTGCCAGCAGCCCGGGCCTCCCTGCCTTAGGCTACGAGCAGTACTTC.